The rows below give T cell receptor beta chains drawn from one sample of a study of shared clonotypes between healthy human individuals. Only in-frame clones appear in the TCRdb table, and some are missing; sequencing was by immunoSEQ multiplex PCR. There are more than 2,000,000 clones in the sample; 85% to 95% occur only once, and over 0.12% lies in the top ten. The sample was naive CD4+ T cells sorted from blood. The receptor set was obtained from a man younger than 35 in good health. Both conserved end residues are part of each CDR3. Each record gives: V gene, CDR3 length, D gene, CDR3 protein. A D gene is named only where the DNA matches it firmly.

TRBV18,12,TRBD1,CASEQGSGEAFF
TRBV5-1,14,TRBD1,CASSRTGNGHEQYF
TRBV6-6,14,TRBD1,CASRGQGIDYGYTF
TRBV11-2,16,-,CASRSHRDGAFYGYTF
TRBV2,13,TRBD2,CASSSSGEGELFF
TRBV6-6,11,-,CASRNTGELFF
TRBV7-8,15,TRBD1,CASSLGGRGTTEAFF
TRBV7-3,19,TRBD2,CASSPSLWVAGGVYNEQFF
TRBV15,14,-,CATSREQGGNEQYF
TRBV5-1,15,TRBD1,CASSLVQGSGGELFF
TRBV5-1,15,-,CASSWAGVATGELFF
TRBV7-2,15,-,CASSLSTGPQETQYF
TRBV11-2,14,-,CASSPQGSGNTIYF
TRBV7-2,17,TRBD2,CASSLTSGGWLDGTQYF
TRBV6-6,14,-,CASTRTGLASEQYF
TRBV28,15,TRBD2,CASERVSGASYEQYF
TRBV28,14,-,CASSFRGASGELFF
TRBV6-5,14,-,CASKNGGSKNIQYF
TRBV6-5,15,TRBD1,CASSYRDRGSYEQYF
TRBV5-1,16,TRBD1,CASSLVGQGAGETQYF
TRBV30,14,-,CAWSNGGGQETQYF
TRBV7-9,13,-,CASSPMGGDTQYF
TRBV6-1,14,-,CASSDIPSGNTIYF
TRBV30,16,-,CAWRDWGKGGGNTIYF
TRBV19,15,-,CASSMGATNTGELFF
TRBV30,14,TRBD2,CAWSSGGALDTQYF
TRBV6-6,13,TRBD1,CASSYRDSTEAFF
TRBV18,16,TRBD1,CASSPLDREPTGELFF
TRBV5-1,12,-,CASIDPGRTYTF
TRBV19,14,-,CASSNGREFYGYTF
TRBV9,14,TRBD1,CASSGGTANTEAFF
TRBV11-2,16,TRBD1,CASSSLQGAHTGELFF
TRBV4-3,18,-,CASSQDIGERSSYNEQFF
TRBV28,15,-,CASSLFGPSYNEQFF
TRBV9,17,TRBD2,CASSPGLAGAYTDTQYF
TRBV2,12,-,CATQKGDVSQYF
TRBV15,11,-,CATSLGQEQYF
TRBV9,14,TRBD1,CASSRDRADQPQHF
TRBV6-6,16,TRBD2,CASSRSPSGRQDEQYF
TRBV10-3,16,-,CAISESGEGANTEAFF
TRBV7-2,13,-,CASSPGRNTEAFF
TRBV4-3,15,TRBD2,CASSRGAGTTYEQYF
TRBV7-6,15,-,CASSLVAGISSEQYF
TRBV4-2,13,-,CASSQDFDSPLHF
TRBV6-1,15,-,CASSEQQGMGTEAFF
TRBV28,11,-,CASSLWGAEYF
TRBV29-1,11,-,CSVGMYNEQFF
TRBV4-3,16,-,CASSQALGRGDEKLFF
TRBV2,12,-,CASSEWRLEQYF
TRBV5-1,15,TRBD1,CASSLTGGNTGELFF